The clone carrying this T cell receptor beta chain showed up just a few times. What it binds is unknown. Trimming pared 2 bases from V and 8 bases from J, leaving 19 bases between. This CDR3 has 16 amino acids. Germline V gene data show CDR1 as DFQATT and CDR2 as SNEGSKA (reference sequence). This record comes from a study of T-cell memory formation after mild COVID-19. Regarding the study as a whole: Day 15 to 85 contracting clones showed balanced CD4/CD8; day 15 to 37 expanders favored CD4+. Prior to infection, memory already included some responding clones, suggesting cross-reactive memory joined. CD8+ contracting clones occupied EMRA, while CD4+ ones occupied mainly CM and EM.

Constant-segment primers served in 5'RACE that generated TCR alpha and TCR beta cDNA libraries bearing sample barcodes and UMIs. TCRdb analysed the 5' RACE reads with MiXCR anew, one entry per CDR3 protein. The sample holds about 390,000 distinct CDR3 sequences, roughly 15% seen once. The chain combines TRBV20-1 with TRBJ1-6; D may be TRBD1 (6 bases). The sample was PBMCs or a T cell subset sorted from them (not recorded which). The TCR was taken from a man between 18 and 29 years old who had mild COVID-19 (a few samples of this study predate the infection). Cell type and time point are not known. The CDR3 nucleotides are TGCAGTGCTAGAAGGACAGAAGGAGGACTATATTCACCCCTCCACTTT. Protein product: CSARRTEGGLYSPLHF.